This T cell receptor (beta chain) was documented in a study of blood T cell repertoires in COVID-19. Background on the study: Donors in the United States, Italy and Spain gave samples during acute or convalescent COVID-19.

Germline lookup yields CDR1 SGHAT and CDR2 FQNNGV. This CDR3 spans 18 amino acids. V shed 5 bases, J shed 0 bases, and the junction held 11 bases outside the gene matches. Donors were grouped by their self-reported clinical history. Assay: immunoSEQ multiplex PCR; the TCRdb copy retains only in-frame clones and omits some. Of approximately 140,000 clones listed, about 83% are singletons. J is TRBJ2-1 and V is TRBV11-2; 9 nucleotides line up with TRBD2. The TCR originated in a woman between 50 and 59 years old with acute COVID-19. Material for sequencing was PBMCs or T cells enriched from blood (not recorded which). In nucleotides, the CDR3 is TGTGCCAGCAGCCCCCCTCACGCGGGGGGGGGCTCCTACAATGAGCAGTTCTTC. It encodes CASSPPHAGGGSYNEQFF.